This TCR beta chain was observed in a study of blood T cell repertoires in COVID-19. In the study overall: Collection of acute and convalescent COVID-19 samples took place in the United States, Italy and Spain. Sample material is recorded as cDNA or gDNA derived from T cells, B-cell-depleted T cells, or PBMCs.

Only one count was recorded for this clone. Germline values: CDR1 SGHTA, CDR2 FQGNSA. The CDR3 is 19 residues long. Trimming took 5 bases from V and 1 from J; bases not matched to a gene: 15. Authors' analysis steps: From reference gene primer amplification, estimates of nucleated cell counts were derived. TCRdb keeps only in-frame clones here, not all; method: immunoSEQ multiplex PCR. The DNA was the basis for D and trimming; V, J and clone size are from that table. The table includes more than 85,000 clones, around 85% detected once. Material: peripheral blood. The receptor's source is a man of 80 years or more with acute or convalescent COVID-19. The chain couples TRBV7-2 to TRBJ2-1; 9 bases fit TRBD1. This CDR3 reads CASSRPLQGAQTSYNEQFF. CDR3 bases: TGTGCCAGCAGCCGTCCCTTACAGGGGGCGCAGACATCCTACAATGAGCAGTTCTTC.